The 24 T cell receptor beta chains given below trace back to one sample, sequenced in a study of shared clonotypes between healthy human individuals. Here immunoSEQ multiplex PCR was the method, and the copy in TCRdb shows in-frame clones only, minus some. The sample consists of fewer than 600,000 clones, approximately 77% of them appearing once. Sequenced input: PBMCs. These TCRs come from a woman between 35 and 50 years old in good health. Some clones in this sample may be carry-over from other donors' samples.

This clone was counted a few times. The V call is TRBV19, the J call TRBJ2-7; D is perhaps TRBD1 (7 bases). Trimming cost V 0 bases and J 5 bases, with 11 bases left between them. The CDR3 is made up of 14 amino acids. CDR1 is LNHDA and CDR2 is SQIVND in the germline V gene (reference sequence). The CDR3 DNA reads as TGTGCCAGTAGTATAGAGCAGGGGGGAAACGAGCAGTACTTC. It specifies CASSIEQGGNEQYF. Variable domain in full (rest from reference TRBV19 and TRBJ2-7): DGGITQSPKYLFRKEGQNVTLSCEQNLNHDAMYWYRQDPGQGLRLIYYSQIVNDFQKGDIAEGYSVSREKKESFPLTVTSAQKNPTAFYLCASSIEQGGNEQYFGPGTRLTVT.

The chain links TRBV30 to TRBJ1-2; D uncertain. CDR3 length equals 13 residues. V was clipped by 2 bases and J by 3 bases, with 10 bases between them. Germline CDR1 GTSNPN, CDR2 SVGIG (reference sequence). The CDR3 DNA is TGTGCCTGGAGTCTGGGCGAATACTATGGCTACACCTTC. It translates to CAWSLGEYYGYTF. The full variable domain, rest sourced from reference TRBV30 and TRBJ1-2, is SQTIHQWPATLVQPVGSPLSLECTVEGTSNPNLYWYRQAAGRGLQLLFYSVGIGQISSEVPQNLSASRPQDRQFILSSKKLLLSDSGFYLCAWSLGEYYGYTFGSGTRLTVV.

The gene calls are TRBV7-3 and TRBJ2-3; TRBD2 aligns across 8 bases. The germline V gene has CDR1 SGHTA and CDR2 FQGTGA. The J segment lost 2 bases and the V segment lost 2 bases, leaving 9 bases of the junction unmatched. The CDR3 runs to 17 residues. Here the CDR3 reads CASSLGHSGTYTDTQYF. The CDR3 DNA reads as TGTGCCAGCAGCTTAGGGCATAGCGGGACTTACACAGATACGCAGTATTTT.

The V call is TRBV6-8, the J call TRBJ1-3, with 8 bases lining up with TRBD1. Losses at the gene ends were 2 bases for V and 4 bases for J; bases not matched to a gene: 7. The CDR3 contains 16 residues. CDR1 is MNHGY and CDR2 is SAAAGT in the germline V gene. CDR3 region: CASSYTRTGSGNTIYF. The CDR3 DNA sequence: TGTGCCAGCAGTTACACCCGGACAGGGTCGGGAAACACCATATATTTT.

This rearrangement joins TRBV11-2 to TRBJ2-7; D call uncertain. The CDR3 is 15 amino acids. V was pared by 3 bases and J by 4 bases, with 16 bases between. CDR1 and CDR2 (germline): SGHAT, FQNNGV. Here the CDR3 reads CASSFPARTAYEQYF. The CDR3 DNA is TGTGCCAGCAGCTTCCCTGCCCGGACCGCTTACGAGCAGTACTTC.

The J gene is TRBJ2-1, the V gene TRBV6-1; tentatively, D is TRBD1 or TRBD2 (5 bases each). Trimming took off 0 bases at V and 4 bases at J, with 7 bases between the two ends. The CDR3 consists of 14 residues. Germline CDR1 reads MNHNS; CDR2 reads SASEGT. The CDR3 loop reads CASSEARGYNEQFF. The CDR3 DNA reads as TGTGCCAGCAGTGAAGCGAGGGGATACAATGAGCAGTTCTTC.

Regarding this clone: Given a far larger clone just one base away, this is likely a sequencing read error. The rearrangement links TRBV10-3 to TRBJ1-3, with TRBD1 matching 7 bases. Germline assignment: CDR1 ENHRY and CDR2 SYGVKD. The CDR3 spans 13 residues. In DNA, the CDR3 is TGTGCCGTCAGGCAGGGGGATGGAAACACCATATATTTT. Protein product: CAVRQGDGNTIYF.

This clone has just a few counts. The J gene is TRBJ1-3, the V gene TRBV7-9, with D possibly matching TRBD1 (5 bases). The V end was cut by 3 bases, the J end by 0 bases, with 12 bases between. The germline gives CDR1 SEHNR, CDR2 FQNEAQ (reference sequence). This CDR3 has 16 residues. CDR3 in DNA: TGTGCCAGCAGCTTGGGGGACTTAATCTCTGGAAACACCATATATTTT. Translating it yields CASSLGDLISGNTIYF.

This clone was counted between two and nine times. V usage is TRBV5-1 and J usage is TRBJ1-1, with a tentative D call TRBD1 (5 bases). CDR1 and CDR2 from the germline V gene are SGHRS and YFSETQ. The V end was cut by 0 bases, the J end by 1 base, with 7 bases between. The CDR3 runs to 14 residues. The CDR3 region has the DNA TGCGCCAGCAGCTTGGGGGGACGGAACACTGAAGCTTTCTTT. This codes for CASSLGGRNTEAFF. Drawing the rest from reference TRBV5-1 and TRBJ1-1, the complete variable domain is KAGVTQTPRYLIKTRGQQVTLSCSPISGHRSVSWYQQTPGQGLQFLFEYFSETQRNKGNFPGRFSGRQFSNSRSEMNVSTLELGDSALYLCASSLGGRNTEAFFGQGTRLTVV.

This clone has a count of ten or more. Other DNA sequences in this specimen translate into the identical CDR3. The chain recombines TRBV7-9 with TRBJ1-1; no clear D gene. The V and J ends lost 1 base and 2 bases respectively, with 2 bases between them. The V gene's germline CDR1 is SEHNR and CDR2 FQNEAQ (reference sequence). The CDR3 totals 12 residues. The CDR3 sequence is CASSLVNTEAFF. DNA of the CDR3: TGTGCCAGCAGCTTAGTCAACACTGAAGCTTTCTTT.

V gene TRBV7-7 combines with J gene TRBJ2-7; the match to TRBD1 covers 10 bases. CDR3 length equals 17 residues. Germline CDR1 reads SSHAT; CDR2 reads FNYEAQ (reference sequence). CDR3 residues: CASPLSADRGPSYEQYF. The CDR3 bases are TGTGCTAGCCCACTGAGCGCCGACAGGGGGCCAAGCTACGAGCAGTACTTC.

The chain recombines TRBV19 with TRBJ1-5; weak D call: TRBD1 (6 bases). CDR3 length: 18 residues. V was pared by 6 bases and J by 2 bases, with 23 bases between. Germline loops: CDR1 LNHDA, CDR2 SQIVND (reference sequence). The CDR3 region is CASSRFGGAKWGNQPQHF. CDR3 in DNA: TGTGCCAGTAGCCGATTCGGGGGGGCGAAATGGGGCAATCAGCCCCAGCATTTT.

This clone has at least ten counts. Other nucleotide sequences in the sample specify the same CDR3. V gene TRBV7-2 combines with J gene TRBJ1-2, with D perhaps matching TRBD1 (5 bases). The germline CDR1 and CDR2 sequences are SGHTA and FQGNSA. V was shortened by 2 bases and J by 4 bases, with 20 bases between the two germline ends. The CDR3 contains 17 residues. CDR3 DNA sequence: TGTGCCAGCAGCTTAATTGTCGGGGCTTATAGCGGCTATGGCTACACCTTC. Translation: CASSLIVGAYSGYGYTF.

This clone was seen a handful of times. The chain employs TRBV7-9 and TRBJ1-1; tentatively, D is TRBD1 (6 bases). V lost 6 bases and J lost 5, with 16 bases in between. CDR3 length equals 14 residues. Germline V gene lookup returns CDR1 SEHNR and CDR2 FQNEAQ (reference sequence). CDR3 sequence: CASREQGIGTEAFF. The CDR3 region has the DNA TGTGCCAGCAGGGAACAGGGTATCGGGACTGAAGCTTTCTTT.

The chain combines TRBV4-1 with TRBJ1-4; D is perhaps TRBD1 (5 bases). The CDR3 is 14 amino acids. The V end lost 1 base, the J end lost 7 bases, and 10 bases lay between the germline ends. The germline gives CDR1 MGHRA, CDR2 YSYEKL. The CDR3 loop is CASSQVGAGEKLFF. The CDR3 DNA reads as TGCGCCAGCAGCCAAGTAGGGGCAGGTGAAAAACTGTTTTTT.

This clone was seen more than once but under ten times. CDR3 DNA sequence: TGTGCCAGCAGTTACTCTACGAACACTGAAGCTTTCTTT. This encodes CASSYSTNTEAFF. The J gene is TRBJ1-1, the V gene TRBV6-6, with D unresolved. V lost 0 bases to trimming and J lost 1 base, with 3 bases between them. CDR1 MNHNY and CDR2 SVGAGI come from the germline V gene (reference sequence). This CDR3 region has 13 residues.

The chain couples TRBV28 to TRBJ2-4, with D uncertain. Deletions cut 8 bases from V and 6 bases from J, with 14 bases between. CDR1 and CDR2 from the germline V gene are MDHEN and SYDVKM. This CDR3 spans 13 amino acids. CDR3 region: CASSPPSRNIQYF. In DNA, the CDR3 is TGTGCCAGCTCCCCCCCGAGTAGAAACATTCAGTACTTC.

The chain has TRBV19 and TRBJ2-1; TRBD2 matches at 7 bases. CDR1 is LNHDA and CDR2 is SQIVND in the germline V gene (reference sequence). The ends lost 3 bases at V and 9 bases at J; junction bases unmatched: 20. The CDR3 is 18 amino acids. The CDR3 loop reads CASSILGAGTTLEGEQFF. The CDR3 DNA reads TGTGCCAGTAGTATCCTAGGGGCCGGGACTACCCTTGAGGGTGAGCAGTTCTTC.

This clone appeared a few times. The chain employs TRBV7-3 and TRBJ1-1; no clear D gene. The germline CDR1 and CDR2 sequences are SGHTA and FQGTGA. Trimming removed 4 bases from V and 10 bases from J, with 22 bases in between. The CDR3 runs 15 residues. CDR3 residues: CASSSTPGQPHGAFF. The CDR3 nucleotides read TGTGCCAGCAGCTCCACCCCGGGCCAGCCGCATGGAGCTTTCTTT.

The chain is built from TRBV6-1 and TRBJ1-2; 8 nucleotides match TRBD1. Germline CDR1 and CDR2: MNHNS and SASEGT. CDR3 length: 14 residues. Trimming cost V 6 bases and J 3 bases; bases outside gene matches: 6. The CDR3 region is CASRSTGEDYGYTF. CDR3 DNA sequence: TGTGCCAGCAGATCGACAGGGGAGGACTATGGCTACACCTTC.

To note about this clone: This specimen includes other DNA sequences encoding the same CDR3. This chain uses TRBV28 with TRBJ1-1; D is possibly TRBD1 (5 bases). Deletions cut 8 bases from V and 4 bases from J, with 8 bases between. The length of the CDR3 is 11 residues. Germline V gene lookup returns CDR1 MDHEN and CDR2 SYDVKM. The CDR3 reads CASRGATEAFF. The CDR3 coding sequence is TGTGCCAGCCGAGGGGCCACTGAAGCTTTCTTT. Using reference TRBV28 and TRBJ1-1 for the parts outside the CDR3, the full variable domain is DVKVTQSSRYLVKRTGEKVFLECVQDMDHENMFWYRQDPGLGLRLIYFSYDVKMKEKGDIPEGYSVSREKKERFSLILESASTNQTSMYLCASRGATEAFFGQGTRLTVV.

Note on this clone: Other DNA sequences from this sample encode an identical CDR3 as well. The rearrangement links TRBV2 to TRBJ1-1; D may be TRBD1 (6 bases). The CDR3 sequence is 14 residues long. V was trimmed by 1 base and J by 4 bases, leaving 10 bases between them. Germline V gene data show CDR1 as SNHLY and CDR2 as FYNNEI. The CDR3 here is CASSEVGARTEAFF. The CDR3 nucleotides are TGTGCCAGCAGTGAAGTGGGGGCGCGCACTGAAGCTTTCTTT.

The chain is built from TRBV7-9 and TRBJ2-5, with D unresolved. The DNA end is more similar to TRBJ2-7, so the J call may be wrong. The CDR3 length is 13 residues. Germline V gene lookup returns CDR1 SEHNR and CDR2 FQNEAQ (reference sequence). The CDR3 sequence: CASSLGPGYEQYF. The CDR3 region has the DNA TGTGCCAGCAGCTTGGGTCCCGGCTACGAGCAGTACTTC.

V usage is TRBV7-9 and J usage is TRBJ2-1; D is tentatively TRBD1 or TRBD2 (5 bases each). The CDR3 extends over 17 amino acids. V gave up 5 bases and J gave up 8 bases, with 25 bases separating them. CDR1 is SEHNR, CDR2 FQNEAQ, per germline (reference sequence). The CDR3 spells CASSAISPSRDPHEQFF. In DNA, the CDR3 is TGTGCCAGCAGCGCTATCTCCCCCTCCCGGGACCCCCATGAGCAGTTCTTC.